This T cell receptor (beta chain) was identified during a study of blood T cell repertoires in COVID-19. This table comes from immunoSEQ multiplex PCR, and its TCRdb copy is limited to in-frame clones, with some not included. Seen here are approximately 300,000 clones, 70% to 90% observed once, and the top ten hold 4% to 4.5%. Residents of 20 to 25 US areas, aged roughly 18 to 95 years, made up the participants. This CDR3 has 15 amino acids. The junction had 9 bases not matched to a gene; V was cut back by 5 bases and J by 3 bases. Germline V gene sequence: CDR1 LNHDA, CDR2 SQIVND (reference sequence).

This clonotype was sampled from a woman aged 25 to 45 who had recovered from COVID-19. This chain uses TRBV19 with TRBJ1-2; TRBD1 aligns across 7 bases. The sample consisted of PBMCs or T cells enriched from blood (not recorded which). CDR3 in DNA: TGTGCCAGTAGTTCTTGGGACAGAAGATACTATGGCTACACCTTC. This gives the protein CASSSWDRRYYGYTF.